The source of this TCR beta chain is a study of T-cell memory formation after mild COVID-19. About the study: Clustering of TCRs was largely donor specific.

Overall study results and limits: Mainly in CM and EM were contracting CD4+ clones; CD8+ were in EMRA. What remained unconfirmed was the SARS-CoV-2 specificity of second-wave clones peaking on day 37.

This clonotype was seen more than once but under ten times. The antigen is not known. Sample barcodes and UMIs were carried by the TCR alpha and TCR beta cDNA libraries that 5'RACE generated with constant-segment primers. TCRdb processed the 5' RACE reads anew with MiXCR; each CDR3 protein has one entry. The table shows roughly 150,000 distinct CDR3 sequences, with around 13% occurring only once. Sequencing was done on a sample of PBMCs or a T cell subset sorted from them (not recorded which). The clonotype originates from a man in his late teens or twenties who had mild COVID-19 (a few samples of this study predate the infection). Cell type and time point are not known.

The CDR3: CASSPGRADSGNTIYF. The CDR3 bases are TGTGCCAGCTCCCCCGGTAGGGCTGACTCTGGAAACACCATATATTTT. V is TRBV18 and J is TRBJ1-3; D remains ambiguous. Deletions cut 6 bases from V and 0 bases from J, with 15 bases between. Germline values: CDR1 KGHSH, CDR2 LQKENI. The CDR3 runs to 16 residues.